This T cell receptor (beta chain) was sequenced in a study of chronic HIV infection and antiretroviral therapy. This CDR3 has 12 amino acids. Germline V gives CDR1 SGHNT, CDR2 YYREEE (reference sequence). Trimming took off 2 bases at V and 9 bases at J, with 9 bases between the two ends. TCRdb independently ran MiXCR on the 5' RACE reads; one entry per CDR3 protein. The sample gives around 30,000 distinct CDR3 sequences, more than 7.5% of which show up once; roughly 2.4% is in the top ten. Input material: peripheral blood. The rearrangement joins TRBV5-4 to TRBJ2-1; D not resolved. The sequence derives from an adult who had HIV and had not received antiretroviral therapy, or was an uninfected healthy control (not recorded which). This CDR3 is CASSFVVGEQFF. The DNA of the CDR3 is TGTGCCAGCAGCTTTGTCGTCGGTGAGCAGTTCTTC.